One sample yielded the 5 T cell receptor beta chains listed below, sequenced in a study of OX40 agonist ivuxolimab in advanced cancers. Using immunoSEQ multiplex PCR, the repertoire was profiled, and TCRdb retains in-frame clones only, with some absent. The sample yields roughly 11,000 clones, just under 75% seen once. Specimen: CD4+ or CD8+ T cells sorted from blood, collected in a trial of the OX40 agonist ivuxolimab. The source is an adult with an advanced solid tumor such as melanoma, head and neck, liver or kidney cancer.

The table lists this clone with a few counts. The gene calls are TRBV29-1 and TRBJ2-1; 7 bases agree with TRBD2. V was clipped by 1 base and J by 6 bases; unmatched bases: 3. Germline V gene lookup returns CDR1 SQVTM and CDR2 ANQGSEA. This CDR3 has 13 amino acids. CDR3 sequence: CSVEAGGPNEQFF. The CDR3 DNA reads TGCAGCGTTGAAGCGGGAGGCCCCAATGAGCAGTTCTTC.

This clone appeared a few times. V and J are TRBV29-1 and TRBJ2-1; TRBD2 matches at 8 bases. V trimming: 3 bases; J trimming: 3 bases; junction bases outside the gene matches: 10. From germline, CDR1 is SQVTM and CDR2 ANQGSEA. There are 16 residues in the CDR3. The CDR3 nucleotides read TGCAGCGTTGACACTAAAGCGGGAGCGATCTACAATGAGCAGTTCTTC. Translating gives CSVDTKAGAIYNEQFF.

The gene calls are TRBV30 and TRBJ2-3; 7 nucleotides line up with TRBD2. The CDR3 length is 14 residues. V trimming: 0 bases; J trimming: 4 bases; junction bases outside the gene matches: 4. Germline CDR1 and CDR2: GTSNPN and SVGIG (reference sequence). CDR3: CAWSVALAADTQYF. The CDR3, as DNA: TGTGCCTGGAGTGTAGCGCTAGCGGCAGATACGCAGTATTTT.

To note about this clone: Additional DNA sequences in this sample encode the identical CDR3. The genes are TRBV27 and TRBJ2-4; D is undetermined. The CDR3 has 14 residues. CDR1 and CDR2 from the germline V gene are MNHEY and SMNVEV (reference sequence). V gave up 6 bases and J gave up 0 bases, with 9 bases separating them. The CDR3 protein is CASSPDLAKNIQYF. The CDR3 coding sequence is TGTGCCAGCAGCCCTGATCTAGCCAAAAACATTCAGTACTTC.

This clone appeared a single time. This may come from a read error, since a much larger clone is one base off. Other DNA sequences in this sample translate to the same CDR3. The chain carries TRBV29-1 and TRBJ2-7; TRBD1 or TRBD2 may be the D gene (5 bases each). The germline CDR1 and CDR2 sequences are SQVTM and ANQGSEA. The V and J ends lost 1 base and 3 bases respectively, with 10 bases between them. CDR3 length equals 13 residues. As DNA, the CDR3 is TGCAGCGTTGAAGGGGGGACCTTCTACGAGCAGTACTTC. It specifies CSVEGGTFYEQYF.